The T cell receptor (beta chain) described here comes from a study of blood T cell repertoires in COVID-19. Whole-study context: T cells, B-cell-depleted T cells, or PBMCs supplied cDNA or gDNA.

TCRdb keeps only in-frame clones here, not all; method: immunoSEQ multiplex PCR. The data show about 140,000 clones, 84% seen once. V lost 2 bases and J 6 bases, leaving 9 bases between the germline ends. The CDR3 is 13 residues long. The V gene's germline CDR1 is SGHNT and CDR2 YYREEE (reference sequence). Sequenced sample: PBMCs or T cells enriched from blood (not recorded which). The chain uses TRBV5-4 and TRBJ1-3; TRBD1 is a possible D gene (5 bases). The receptor was isolated from a woman aged 45-65 years with acute COVID-19. In DNA form, the CDR3 reads TGTGCCAGCAGCTTCAGGGCAGAAAACACCATATATTTT. Amino acid sequence: CASSFRAENTIYF.